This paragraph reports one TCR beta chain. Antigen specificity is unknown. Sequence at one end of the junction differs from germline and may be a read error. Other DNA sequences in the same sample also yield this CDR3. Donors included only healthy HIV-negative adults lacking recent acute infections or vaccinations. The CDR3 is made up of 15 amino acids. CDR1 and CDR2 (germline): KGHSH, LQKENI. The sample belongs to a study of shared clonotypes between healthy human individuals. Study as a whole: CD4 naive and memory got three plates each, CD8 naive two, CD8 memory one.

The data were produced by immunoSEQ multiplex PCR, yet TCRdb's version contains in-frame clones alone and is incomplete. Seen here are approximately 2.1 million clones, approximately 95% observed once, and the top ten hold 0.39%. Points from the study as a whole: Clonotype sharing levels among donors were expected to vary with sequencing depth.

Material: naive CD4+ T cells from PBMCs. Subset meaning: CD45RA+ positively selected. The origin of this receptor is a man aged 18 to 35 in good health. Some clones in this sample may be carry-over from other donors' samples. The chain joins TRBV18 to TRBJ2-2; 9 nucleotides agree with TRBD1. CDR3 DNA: TGTGCCAGCTCGCCACAGGGGGCCAACACCGGGGAGCTGTTTTTT. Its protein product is CASSPQGANTGELFF.